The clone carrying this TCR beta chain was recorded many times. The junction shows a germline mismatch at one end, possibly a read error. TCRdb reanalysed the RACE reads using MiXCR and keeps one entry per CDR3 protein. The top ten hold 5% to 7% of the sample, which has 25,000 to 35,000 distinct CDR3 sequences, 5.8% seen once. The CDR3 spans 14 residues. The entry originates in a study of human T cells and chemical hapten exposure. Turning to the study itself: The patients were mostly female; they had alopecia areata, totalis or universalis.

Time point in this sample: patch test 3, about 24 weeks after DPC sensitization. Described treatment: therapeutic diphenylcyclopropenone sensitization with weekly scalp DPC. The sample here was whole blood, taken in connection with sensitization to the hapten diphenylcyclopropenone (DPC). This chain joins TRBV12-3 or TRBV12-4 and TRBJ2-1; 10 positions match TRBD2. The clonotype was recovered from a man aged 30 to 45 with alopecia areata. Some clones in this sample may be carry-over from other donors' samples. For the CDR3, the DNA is TGTGCCAGCAGTCTAGCGGGGGCCCTTAATGAGCAGTTCTTC. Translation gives CASSLAGALNEQFF.